This TCR beta chain was sequenced in a study of blood T cell repertoires in COVID-19. Sequenced by immunoSEQ multiplex PCR; TCRdb stores in-frame clones only, minus some. The sample holds about 260,000 clones, under 90% seen once. Germline V lookup: CDR1 SGHTA, CDR2 FQGTGA. The ends were cut back, 3 bases at V and 6 bases at J, with 5 bases in the middle. The CDR3 is 12 amino acids. The receptor's source is a man younger than 45 with acute COVID-19. The chain uses TRBV7-3 and TRBJ2-2, with no clear D. Sequencing input: PBMCs or T cells enriched from blood (not recorded which). CDR3 nucleotides: TGTGCCAGCAGCTTTCGGTCCGGGGAGCTGTTTTTT. It codes for CASSFRSGELFF.